This T cell receptor (beta chain) is from a study of shared clonotypes between healthy human individuals. Study background: There were three CD4 naive, three CD4 memory, two CD8 naive and one CD8 memory plates per donor.

Produced via immunoSEQ multiplex PCR; TCRdb's table is partial and in-frame only. The table includes under 2.5 million clones, 92% detected once. Of note for this clone: Its target is not known.

Germline CDR1 SGHNT, CDR2 YYREEE (reference sequence). Trimming cost V 4 bases and J 6 bases; bases outside gene matches: 5. This CDR3 has 14 amino acids. Findings and limits, study-wide: Across subsets, estimated richness was generally greater for naive than for memory populations.

The TCR comes from a man between 18 and 29 years old in good health. Some clones in this sample may be carry-over from other donors' samples. Sequencing was performed on naive CD4+ T cells from PBMCs. The sample's subset: CD45RA+ positively selected. This chain links TRBV5-4 with TRBJ1-2; TRBD1 aligns across 11 bases. The CDR3 loop reads CASSQDRGRNGYTF. CDR3 in DNA: TGTGCCAGCAGCCAGGACAGGGGGCGAAATGGCTACACCTTC.